These 31 T cell receptor beta chains were all obtained from the same sample, sequenced in a study of T cell responses to AZD1222 COVID-19 vaccine. TCRdb keeps only in-frame clones here, not all; method: immunoSEQ multiplex PCR. Here the sample spans approximately 120,000 clones, 87% being singletons. The sequencing here drew on peripheral blood, taken on day 0 of AZD1222 vaccination. The source of these receptors is an adult in good health.

The chain combines TRBV5-4 with TRBJ2-1; 9 positions agree with TRBD2. The germline V gene encodes CDR1 SGHNT and CDR2 YYREEE (reference sequence). The CDR3 spans 15 residues. The ends lost 2 bases at V and 5 bases at J; junction bases unmatched: 5. The DNA of the CDR3 is TGTGCCAGCAGCTTTTCGCTAGCGGGGAACAATGAGCAGTTCTTC. This encodes CASSFSLAGNNEQFF.

The chain uses TRBV7-3 and TRBJ1-5; TRBD1 matches at 9 bases. Unmatched junction bases numbered 9, after V lost 7 bases and J lost 2 bases. The germline V gene has CDR1 SGHTA and CDR2 FQGTGA. CDR3 length: 16 amino acids. CDR3 sequence (DNA): TGTGCCAGCACCTACCGGGACAGGGAGGGCAATCAGCCCCAGCATTTT. It translates to CASTYRDREGNQPQHF.

The table lists this clone with a few counts. The chain combines TRBV5-1 with TRBJ2-7; TRBD1 matches 7 bases. The J segment lost 4 bases and the V segment lost 0 bases, leaving 10 bases of the junction unmatched. The germline V gene encodes CDR1 SGHRS and CDR2 YFSETQ. This CDR3 has 16 amino acids. The CDR3 spells CASSLEGGRLIYEQYF. As DNA, the CDR3 is TGCGCCAGCAGCTTGGAAGGGGGCAGACTGATATACGAGCAGTACTTC.

This chain's CDR3 is CASSPGGANEQFF. The CDR3 nucleotides are TGTGCCAGCAGCCCCGGGGGCGCCAATGAGCAGTTCTTC. This chain connects TRBV6-5 to TRBJ2-1; D may correspond to TRBD1 or TRBD2 (6 bases each). V was clipped by 6 bases and J by 6 bases, with 12 bases between them. The CDR3 sequence is 13 residues long. Germline values: CDR1 MNHEY, CDR2 SVGAGI.

The chain recombines TRBV5-4 with TRBJ2-2; no definite D call. Germline CDR1 reads SGHNT; CDR2 reads YYREEE (reference sequence). Trimming took off 1 base at V and 3 bases at J, with 7 bases between the two ends. The CDR3 has 14 amino acids. The CDR3 loop is CASSLRQYTGELFF. The CDR3 DNA reads TGTGCCAGCAGCTTGAGGCAGTACACCGGGGAGCTGTTTTTT.

This chain uses TRBV6-6 with TRBJ2-7, with D tentatively TRBD2 (6 bases). CDR3 length equals 14 residues. The germline CDR1 and CDR2 sequences are MNHNY and SVGAGI (reference sequence). V was pared by 0 bases and J by 7 bases, with 13 bases between. For the CDR3, the DNA is TGTGCCAGCAGTTACTCAGGGACTGGCATAGAGCAGTACTTC. Amino acids: CASSYSGTGIEQYF.

The rearrangement links TRBV19 to TRBJ2-7; no reliable D call. This CDR3 contains 12 residues. Germline loops: CDR1 LNHDA, CDR2 SQIVND (reference sequence). V was shortened by 6 bases and J by 0 bases, with 6 bases between the two germline ends. CDR3 DNA sequence: TGTGCCAGTAGCTCAGTCTCCTACGAGCAGTACTTC. Protein: CASSSVSYEQYF.

The chain employs TRBV27 and TRBJ2-1; D is undetermined. Germline-derived CDR1 and CDR2 are MNHEY and SMNVEV (reference sequence). Deletions cut 6 bases from V and 8 bases from J, with 20 bases between. The CDR3 consists of 15 residues. For the CDR3, the DNA is TGTGCCAGCAGCCTCCGGGTCACCTTTTATGATGAGCAGTTCTTC. It is translated as CASSLRVTFYDEQFF.

The V gene is TRBV10-1, the J gene TRBJ2-7, with D possibly called TRBD1 or TRBD2 (5 bases each). Trimming pared 0 bases from V and 6 bases from J, leaving 18 bases between. The CDR3 length is 16 residues. Germline V CDR1 and CDR2: WNHNN, SYGVQD (reference sequence). The CDR3: CASSESSNWGFCEQYF. Here the CDR3 DNA reads TGCGCCAGCAGTGAGTCATCGAACTGGGGGTTTTGCGAGCAGTACTTC.

As regards this clone: At one end the junction does not follow the germline gene, possibly because of a read error. The rearrangement uses TRBV3-1 (or the pseudogene TRBV3-2) and TRBJ1-1; D remains ambiguous. CDR1 LGHDT and CDR2 YNNKEL come from the germline V gene (reference sequence). The CDR3 is 16 amino acids. The CDR3 coding sequence is TGTGCCAGCAGGGGTTTAGGAGTGGGGATGAAAACTGAAGCTTTCTTT. Protein sequence: CASRGLGVGMKTEAFF.

The genes are TRBV6-6 and TRBJ1-2, with D unclear. The V end was cut by 11 bases, the J end by 4 bases, with 14 bases between. Germline-derived CDR1 and CDR2 are MNHNY and SVGAGI (reference sequence). The length of the CDR3 is 12 residues. CDR3 sequence: CAVLTPFYGYTF. The CDR3 bases are TGTGCCGTCCTGACCCCCTTCTATGGCTACACCTTC.

The rearrangement links TRBV21-1 to TRBJ2-7; the DNA was not used to check the table's D call, TRBD2. TRBV21-1 is flagged as a pseudogene. CDR3 length: 16 residues. The CDR3 protein is CASSKRLMRGVYEQYF. The CDR3, as DNA: TGTGCCAGCAGCAAAAGACTGATGCGGGGGGTTTACGAGCAGTACTTC.

This clone has a single count. The rearrangement links TRBV2 to TRBJ2-1; 7 nucleotides agree with TRBD1. Trimming took 5 bases from V and 0 from J; bases not matched to a gene: 7. The germline gives CDR1 SNHLY, CDR2 FYNNEI. The CDR3 spans 16 residues. CDR3 bases: TGTGCCAGCAGTCCCCTAGGGGGCGCCTCCTACAATGAGCAGTTCTTC. This translates into CASSPLGGASYNEQFF.

This sequence joins TRBV7-2 and TRBJ1-4, with D possibly being TRBD1 (6 bases). Germline assignment: CDR1 SGHTA and CDR2 FQGNSA. V was clipped by 5 bases and J by 0 bases, with 13 bases between them. The length of the CDR3 is 16 residues. The CDR3 DNA reads as TGTGCCAGCAGCCAGGGACACCTAGCAACTAATGAAAAACTGTTTTTT. It translates to CASSQGHLATNEKLFF. Full variable domain (outside the CDR3, taken from reference TRBV7-2 and TRBJ1-4): GAGVSQSPSNKVTEKGKDVELRCDPISGHTALYWYRQSLGQGLEFLIYFQGNSAPDKSGLPSDRFSAERTGGSVSTLTIQRTQQEDSAVYLCASSQGHLATNEKLFFGSGTQLSVL.

This chain links TRBV5-4 with TRBJ2-3, with D unclear. Per the germline V gene, CDR1 is SGHNT and CDR2 is YYREEE (reference sequence). This CDR3 is built from 15 residues. V lost 0 bases and J 3 bases, leaving 11 bases between the germline ends. The CDR3 region is CASSLAAGWTDTQYF. CDR3 nucleotide sequence: TGTGCCAGCAGCTTGGCAGCTGGGTGGACAGATACGCAGTATTTT.

The chain links TRBV18 to TRBJ1-1, with D possibly matching TRBD1 (5 bases). There are 14 residues in the CDR3. The V and J ends lost 3 bases and 7 bases respectively, with 15 bases between them. The germline CDR1 and CDR2 sequences are KGHSH and LQKENI. This CDR3 is CASSPEAGRIEAFF. The DNA for the CDR3 is TGTGCCAGCTCACCCGAGGCAGGGAGGATTGAAGCTTTCTTT.

This clone showed up just once. The genes are TRBV9 and TRBJ2-3; TRBD2 matches at 8 bases. V gave up 0 bases and J gave up 5 bases; unmatched junction bases: 5. CDR1 is SGDLS and CDR2 is YYNGEE in the germline V gene. CDR3 length: 15 amino acids. The CDR3 loop is CASSVGELAVDTQYF. As DNA, the CDR3 is TGTGCCAGCAGCGTAGGGGAACTAGCGGTAGATACGCAGTATTTT.

The V and J genes are TRBV6-5 and TRBJ1-6; D is possibly TRBD1 (5 bases). V shed 8 bases and J shed 10 bases, with 15 bases lying between them. This CDR3 region has 13 residues. The germline V gene has CDR1 MNHEY and CDR2 SVGAGI. This chain's CDR3 is CASLRDPTSPLHF. In DNA form, the CDR3 reads TGTGCCAGCCTCCGGGACCCAACCTCACCCCTCCACTTT.

This sequence joins TRBV5-1 and TRBJ1-2; the D is unclear. The germline CDR1 and CDR2 sequences are SGHRS and YFSETQ. This CDR3 has 13 residues. Trimming stripped 3 bases from V and 0 bases from J, with 6 bases between. CDR3 region: CASSSVANYGYTF. Written as DNA, the CDR3 is TGCGCCAGCAGCTCCGTAGCTAACTATGGCTACACCTTC.

The chain links TRBV14 to TRBJ1-1, with 8 bases matching TRBD1. Germline-derived CDR1 and CDR2 are SGHDN and FVKESK. The junction had 8 bases not matched to a gene; V was cut back by 0 bases and J by 8 bases. This CDR3 is built from 15 residues. The CDR3 sequence: CASSQDIVGTGEAFF. For the CDR3, the DNA is TGTGCCAGCAGCCAAGATATTGTAGGGACAGGAGAAGCTTTCTTT.

The chain employs TRBV5-4 and TRBJ2-3; 12 bases align to TRBD2. Germline lookup yields CDR1 SGHNT and CDR2 YYREEE (reference sequence). V trimming: 6 bases; J trimming: 4 bases; junction bases outside the gene matches: 6. The CDR3 length is 15 residues. This chain's CDR3 is CASKLAGGGADTQYF. CDR3 coding DNA: TGTGCCAGCAAACTAGCGGGAGGCGGGGCAGATACGCAGTATTTT.

The genes are TRBV24-1 and TRBJ2-3, with D unresolved. Trimming took 5 bases from V and 2 from J, leaving 4 bases between them. The germline CDR1 and CDR2 sequences are KGHDR and SFDVKD. The CDR3 totals 12 residues. CDR3 protein: CATSGSTDTQYF. Here the CDR3 DNA reads TGTGCCACCAGTGGGTCCACAGATACGCAGTATTTT.

This clone was seen once. Written as DNA, the CDR3 is TGTGCCAGCTCACCACCGACAGGGGGGAAAAACATTCAGTACTTC. It is translated as CASSPPTGGKNIQYF. V usage is TRBV18 and J usage is TRBJ2-4; TRBD1 agrees at 9 bases. Trimming took 0 bases from V and 4 from J; bases not matched to a gene: 1. This CDR3 is 15 amino acids long. In germline, CDR1 is KGHSH, CDR2 LQKENI.

This sequence joins TRBV7-3 and TRBJ2-5, with D unresolved. V was clipped by 5 bases and J by 1 base, with 14 bases between them. Germline CDR1 SGHTA, CDR2 FQGTGA. The CDR3 sequence is 15 residues long. In DNA form, the CDR3 reads TGTGCCAGCAGCCAAAGACCCAAGCTCCAAGAGACCCAGTACTTC. Translation gives CASSQRPKLQETQYF. Variable domain in full (rest from reference TRBV7-3 and TRBJ2-5): GAGVSQTPSNKVTEKGKYVELRCDPISGHTALYWYRQSLGQGPEFLIYFQGTGAADDSGLPNDRFFAVRPEGSVSTLKIQRTERGDSAVYLCASSQRPKLQETQYFGPGTRLLVL.

V is TRBV5-1 and J is TRBJ2-7; D possibly matches TRBD1 or TRBD2 (5 bases each). Germline V CDR1 and CDR2: SGHRS, YFSETQ. This CDR3 is 14 amino acids long. Trimming removed 0 bases from V and 3 bases from J, with 10 bases in between. This chain's CDR3 is CASSLEGRNYEQYF. CDR3 DNA: TGCGCCAGCAGCTTGGAGGGACGGAACTACGAGCAGTACTTC.

The J gene is TRBJ2-1, the V gene TRBV27; the D gene is possibly TRBD1 (6 bases). The CDR3 spans 14 residues. The germline CDR1 and CDR2 sequences are MNHEY and SMNVEV (reference sequence). V was clipped by 10 bases and J by 1 base, with 14 bases between them. The CDR3 loop is CATGRTASYNEQFF. In nucleotides, the CDR3 is TGTGCCACCGGCCGGACAGCGTCCTACAATGAGCAGTTCTTC.

For the CDR3, the DNA is TGTGCCAGCAGCCCCGGGACAGGGTCAACCTACGAGCAGTACTTC. This sequence encodes CASSPGTGSTYEQYF. The chain combines TRBV3-1 (or the pseudogene TRBV3-2) with TRBJ2-7, with 9 bases that match TRBD1. The CDR3 loop spans 15 amino acids. J gave up 2 bases and V 4 bases, and 6 bases lay outside the gene matches. Germline V gene data show CDR1 as LGHDT and CDR2 as YNNKEL (reference sequence).

This chain links TRBV10-1 with TRBJ1-2; tentatively, D is TRBD1 (6 bases). Germline CDR1 WNHNN, CDR2 SYGVQD (reference sequence). The V and J ends lost 3 bases and 8 bases respectively, with 22 bases between them. This CDR3 region has 16 residues. CDR3 in amino acids: CASSELSWGQGQGYTF. In DNA, the CDR3 is TGCGCCAGCAGTGAACTCTCATGGGGGCAGGGGCAAGGCTACACCTTC.

The chain couples TRBV19 to TRBJ1-5; D remains unclear. Germline loops: CDR1 LNHDA, CDR2 SQIVND (reference sequence). The CDR3 sequence is 16 residues long. Trimming stripped 2 bases from V and 0 bases from J, with 11 bases between. In DNA form, the CDR3 reads TGTGCCAGTAGTATACCTTACCGCTATAGCAATCAGCCCCAGCATTTT. The encoded protein is CASSIPYRYSNQPQHF.

The chain recombines TRBV7-3 with TRBJ2-3; a weak D match, TRBD2 (5 bases). Germline V gives CDR1 SGHTA, CDR2 FQGTGA. The CDR3 runs to 13 residues. The V end was cut by 1 base, the J end by 9 bases, with 11 bases between. CDR3 region: CASSLNSLATQYF. The CDR3 DNA is TGTGCCAGCAGCTTAAATAGCCTAGCCACGCAGTATTTT.

The chain uses TRBV5-5 and TRBJ2-2; D gene ambiguous. V was pared by 0 bases and J by 0 bases, with 12 bases between. The CDR3 runs 17 residues. Germline V gene data show CDR1 as SGHKS and CDR2 as YYEKEE (reference sequence). In nucleotides, the CDR3 is TGTGCCAGCAGCTTGGACCATCGGGTGGCGAACACCGGGGAGCTGTTTTTT. Its translation is CASSLDHRVANTGELFF.